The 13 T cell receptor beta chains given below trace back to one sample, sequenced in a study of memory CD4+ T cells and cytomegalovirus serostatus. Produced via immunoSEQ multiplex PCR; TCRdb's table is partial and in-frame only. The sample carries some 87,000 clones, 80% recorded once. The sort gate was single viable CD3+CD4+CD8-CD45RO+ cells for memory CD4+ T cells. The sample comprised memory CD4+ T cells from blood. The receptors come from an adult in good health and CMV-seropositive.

CDR3 sequence reads: CASRGGLGGDTQYF. The CDR3 bases are TGTGCCAGCAGGGGGGGCCTAGGGGGAGATACGCAGTATTTT. V usage is TRBV2 and J usage is TRBJ2-3; D is perhaps TRBD1 or TRBD2 (6 bases each). This CDR3 has 14 amino acids. With 6 bases removed from V and 5 bases from J, the gap between germline ends came to 15 bases. CDR1 and CDR2 from the germline V gene are SNHLY and FYNNEI. Full variable domain (outside the CDR3, taken from reference TRBV2 and TRBJ2-3): EPEVTQTPSHQVTQMGQEVILRCVPISNHLYFYWYRQILGQKVEFLVSFYNNEISEKSEIFDDQFSVERPDGSNFTLKIRSTKLEDSAMYFCASRGGLGGDTQYFGPGTRLTVL.

The CDR3 nucleotides read TGTGCCAGCAGTGATATTCCTAGCGGGAACTACAATGAGCAGTTCTTC. It codes for CASSDIPSGNYNEQFF. The chain links TRBV2 to TRBJ2-1, with TRBD2 matching 9 bases. Germline V CDR1 and CDR2: SNHLY, FYNNEI. V lost 3 bases, J lost 3 bases, and 6 bases stayed unmatched. The CDR3 consists of 16 residues.

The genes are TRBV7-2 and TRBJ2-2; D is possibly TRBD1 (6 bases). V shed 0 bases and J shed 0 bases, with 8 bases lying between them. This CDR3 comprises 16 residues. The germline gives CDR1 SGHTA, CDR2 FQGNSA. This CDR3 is CASSLASGANTGELFF. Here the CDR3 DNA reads TGTGCCAGCAGCTTAGCGTCAGGGGCGAACACCGGGGAGCTGTTTTTT.

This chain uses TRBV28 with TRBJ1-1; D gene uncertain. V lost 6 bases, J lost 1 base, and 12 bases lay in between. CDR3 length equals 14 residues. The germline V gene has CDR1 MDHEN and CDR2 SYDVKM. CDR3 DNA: TGTGCCAGCAGCAAATTCAAGAAGAACACTGAAGCTTTCTTT. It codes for CASSKFKKNTEAFF.

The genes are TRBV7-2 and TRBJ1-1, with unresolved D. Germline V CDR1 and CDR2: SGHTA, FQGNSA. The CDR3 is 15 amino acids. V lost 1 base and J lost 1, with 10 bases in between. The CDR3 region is CASSLVARKNTEAFF. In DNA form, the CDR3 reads TGTGCCAGCAGCTTAGTGGCACGGAAGAACACTGAAGCTTTCTTT.

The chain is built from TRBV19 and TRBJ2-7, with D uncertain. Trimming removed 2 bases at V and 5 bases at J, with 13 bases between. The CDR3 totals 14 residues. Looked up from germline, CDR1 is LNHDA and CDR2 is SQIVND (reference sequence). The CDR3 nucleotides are TGTGCCAGTAGTATACAAATGAACACGGACGAGCAGTACTTC. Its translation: CASSIQMNTDEQYF.

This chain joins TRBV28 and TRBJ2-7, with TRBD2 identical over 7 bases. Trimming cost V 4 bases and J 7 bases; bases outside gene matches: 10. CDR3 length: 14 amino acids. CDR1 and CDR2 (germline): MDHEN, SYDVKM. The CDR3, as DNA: TGTGCCAGCAGTTCCCGGGGGGTGTTTGGGGAGCAGTACTTC. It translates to CASSSRGVFGEQYF. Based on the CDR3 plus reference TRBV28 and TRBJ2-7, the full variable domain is DVKVTQSSRYLVKRTGEKVFLECVQDMDHENMFWYRQDPGLGLRLIYFSYDVKMKEKGDIPEGYSVSREKKERFSLILESASTNQTSMYLCASSSRGVFGEQYFGPGTRLTVT.

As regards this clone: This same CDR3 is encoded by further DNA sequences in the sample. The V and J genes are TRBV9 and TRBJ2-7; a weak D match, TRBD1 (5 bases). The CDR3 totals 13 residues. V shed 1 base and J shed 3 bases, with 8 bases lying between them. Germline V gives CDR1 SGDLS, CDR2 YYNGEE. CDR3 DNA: TGTGCCAGCAGCGTAAGGGGTGACTACGAGCAGTACTTC. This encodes CASSVRGDYEQYF. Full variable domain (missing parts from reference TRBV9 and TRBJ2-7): DSGVTQTPKHLITATGQRVTLRCSPRSGDLSVYWYQQSLDQGLQFLIQYYNGEERAKGNILERFSAQQFPDLHSELNLSSLELGDSALYFCASSVRGDYEQYFGPGTRLTVT.

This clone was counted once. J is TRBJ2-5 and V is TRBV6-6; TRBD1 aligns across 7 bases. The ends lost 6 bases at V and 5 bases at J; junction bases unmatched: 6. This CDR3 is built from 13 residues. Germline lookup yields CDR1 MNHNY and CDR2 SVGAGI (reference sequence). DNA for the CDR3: TGTGCCAGCAGGACACAACAGGGGGAGACCCAGTACTTC. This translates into CASRTQQGETQYF.

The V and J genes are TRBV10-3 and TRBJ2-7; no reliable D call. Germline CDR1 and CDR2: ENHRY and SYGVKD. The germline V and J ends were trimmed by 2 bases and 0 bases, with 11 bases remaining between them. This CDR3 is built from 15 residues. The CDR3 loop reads CAISEPQASSYEQYF. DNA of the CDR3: TGTGCCATCAGTGAGCCCCAGGCTAGCTCCTACGAGCAGTACTTC.

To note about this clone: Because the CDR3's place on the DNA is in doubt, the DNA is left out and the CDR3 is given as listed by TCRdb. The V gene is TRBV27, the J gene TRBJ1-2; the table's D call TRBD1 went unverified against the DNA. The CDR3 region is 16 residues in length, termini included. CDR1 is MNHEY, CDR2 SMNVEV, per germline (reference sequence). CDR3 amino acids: CASSSSGWGQVEGYTF.

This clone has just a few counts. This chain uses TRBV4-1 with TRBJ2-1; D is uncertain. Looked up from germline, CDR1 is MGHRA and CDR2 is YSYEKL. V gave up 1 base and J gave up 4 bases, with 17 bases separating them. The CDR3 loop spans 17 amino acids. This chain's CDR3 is CASSQVAGQSFYNEQFF. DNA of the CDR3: TGCGCCAGCAGCCAAGTAGCTGGGCAGAGCTTTTACAATGAGCAGTTCTTC.

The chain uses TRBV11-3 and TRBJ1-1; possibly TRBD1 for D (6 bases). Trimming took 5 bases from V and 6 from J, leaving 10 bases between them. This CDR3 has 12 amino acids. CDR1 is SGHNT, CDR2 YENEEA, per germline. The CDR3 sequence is CASSLGGPEAFF. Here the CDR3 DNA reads TGTGCCAGCAGCCTGGGGGGCCCTGAAGCTTTCTTT.